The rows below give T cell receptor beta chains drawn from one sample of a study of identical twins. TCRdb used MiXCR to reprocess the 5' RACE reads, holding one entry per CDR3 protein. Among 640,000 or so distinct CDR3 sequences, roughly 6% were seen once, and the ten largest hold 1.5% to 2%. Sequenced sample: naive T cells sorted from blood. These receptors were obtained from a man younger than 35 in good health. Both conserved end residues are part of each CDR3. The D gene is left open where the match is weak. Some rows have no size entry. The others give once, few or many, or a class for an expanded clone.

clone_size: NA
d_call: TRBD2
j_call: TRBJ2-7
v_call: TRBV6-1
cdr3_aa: CASSRNPGLAVPSYEQYF
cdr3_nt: TGTGCCAGCAGCCGAAATCCGGGACTAGCGGTCCCCTCCTACGAGCAGTACTTC

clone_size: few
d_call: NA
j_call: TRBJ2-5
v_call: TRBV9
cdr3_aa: CASSVDREEQQETQYF
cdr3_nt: TGTGCCAGCAGCGTAGACAGAGAAGAGCAGCAAGAGACCCAGTACTTC

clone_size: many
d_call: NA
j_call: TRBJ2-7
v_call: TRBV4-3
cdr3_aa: CASSQDKGGHEQYF
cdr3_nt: TGCGCCAGCAGCCAAGATAAAGGGGGGCACGAGCAGTACTTC

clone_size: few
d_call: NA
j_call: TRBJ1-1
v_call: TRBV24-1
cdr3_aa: CATSSGWNTEAFF
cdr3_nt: TGTGCCACCAGTTCAGGGTGGAACACTGAAGCTTTCTTT

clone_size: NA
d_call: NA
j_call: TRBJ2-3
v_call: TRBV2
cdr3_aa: CASIEQGPTDTQYF
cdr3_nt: TGTGCCAGCATTGAGCAGGGCCCCACAGATACGCAGTATTTT

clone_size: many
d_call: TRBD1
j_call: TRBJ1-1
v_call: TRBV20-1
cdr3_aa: CSARDNLRGTASTEAFF
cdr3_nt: TGCAGTGCTAGAGATAACCTCAGGGGGACAGCTAGCACTGAAGCTTTCTTT

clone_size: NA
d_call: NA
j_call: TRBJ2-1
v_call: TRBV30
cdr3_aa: CAWDTAGSYNEQFF
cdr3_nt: TGTGCCTGGGATACAGCTGGCTCCTACAATGAGCAGTTCTTC

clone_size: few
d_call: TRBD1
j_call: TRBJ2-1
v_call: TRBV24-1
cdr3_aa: CATSDTGQGTLYEQFF
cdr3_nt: TGTGCCACCAGTGATACCGGACAGGGGACGTTGTATGAGCAGTTCTTC

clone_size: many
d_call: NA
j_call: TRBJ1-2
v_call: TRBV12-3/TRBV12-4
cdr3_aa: CASSFGGYGYTF
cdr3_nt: TGTGCCAGCAGTTTTGGAGGGTATGGCTACACCTTC

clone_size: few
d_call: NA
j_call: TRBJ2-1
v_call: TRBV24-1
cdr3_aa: CATSDRGNNEQFF
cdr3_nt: TGTGCCACCAGTGATCGGGGAAACAATGAGCAGTTCTTC

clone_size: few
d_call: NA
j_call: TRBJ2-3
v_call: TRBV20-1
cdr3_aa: CSASKVLDTQYF
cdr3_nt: TGCAGTGCTAGTAAGGTCTTAGATACGCAGTATTTT

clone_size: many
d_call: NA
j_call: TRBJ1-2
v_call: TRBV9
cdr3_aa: CASSVDSGALGNYGYTF
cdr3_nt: TGTGCCAGCAGCGTGGATTCGGGGGCTCTTGGCAACTATGGCTACACCTTC

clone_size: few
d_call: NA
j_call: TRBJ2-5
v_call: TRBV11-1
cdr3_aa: CASSLGIGGAVGWETQYF
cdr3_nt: TGTGCCAGCAGCTTAGGGATAGGAGGCGCCGTCGGGTGGGAGACCCAGTACTTC

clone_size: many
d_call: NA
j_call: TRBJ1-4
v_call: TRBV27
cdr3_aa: CASSFWENEKLFF
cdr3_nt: TGTGCCAGCAGTTTTTGGGAGAATGAAAAACTGTTTTTT

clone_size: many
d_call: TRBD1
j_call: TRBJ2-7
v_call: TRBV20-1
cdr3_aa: CSATGGTWLGEQYF
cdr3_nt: TGCAGTGCTACAGGGGGCACATGGTTAGGAGAGCAGTACTTC

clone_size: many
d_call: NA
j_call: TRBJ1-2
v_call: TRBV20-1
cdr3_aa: CSAPQQGGYGYTF
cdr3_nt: TGCAGTGCTCCTCAACAGGGAGGGTATGGCTACACCTTC

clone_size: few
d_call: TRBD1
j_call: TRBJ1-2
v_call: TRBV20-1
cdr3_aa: CSARGQGAAGYTF
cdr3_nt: TGCAGTGCTAGAGGCCAGGGGGCAGCTGGCTACACCTTC

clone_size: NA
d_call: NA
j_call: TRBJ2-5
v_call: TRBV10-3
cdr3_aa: CAISEKLGRYQETQYF
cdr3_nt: TGTGCCATCAGTGAGAAATTGGGGAGATACCAAGAGACCCAGTACTTC

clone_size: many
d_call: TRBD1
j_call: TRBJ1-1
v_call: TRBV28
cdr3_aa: CASSLLGGEAFF
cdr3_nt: TGTGCCAGCAGTTTACTAGGGGGCGAAGCTTTCTTT

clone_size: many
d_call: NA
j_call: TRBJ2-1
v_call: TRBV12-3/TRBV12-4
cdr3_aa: CASSLAWSGEQFF
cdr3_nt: TGTGCCAGCAGTTTAGCCTGGAGCGGTGAGCAGTTCTTC

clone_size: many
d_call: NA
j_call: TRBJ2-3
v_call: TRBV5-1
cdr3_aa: CASRIDTDTQYF
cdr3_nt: TGCGCCAGCAGGATCGACACAGATACGCAGTATTTT

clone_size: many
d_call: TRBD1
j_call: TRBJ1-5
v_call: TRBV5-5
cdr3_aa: CASSSRTGGETF
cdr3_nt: TGTGCCAGCAGCTCGCGGACAGGGGGCGAAACCTTT

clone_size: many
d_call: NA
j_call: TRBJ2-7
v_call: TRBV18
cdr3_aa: CASSPISGQHPYEQYF
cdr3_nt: TGTGCCAGCTCACCAATAAGTGGGCAGCACCCCTACGAGCAGTACTTC

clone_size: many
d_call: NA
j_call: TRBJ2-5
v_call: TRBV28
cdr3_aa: CASSFVTKETQYF
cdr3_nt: TGTGCCAGCAGTTTTGTGACAAAAGAGACCCAGTACTTC

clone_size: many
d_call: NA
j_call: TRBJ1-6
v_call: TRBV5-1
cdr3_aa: CASSLAARGGNSPLHF
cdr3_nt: TGCGCCAGCAGCTTGGCCGCGAGGGGCGGTAATTCACCCCTCCACTTT

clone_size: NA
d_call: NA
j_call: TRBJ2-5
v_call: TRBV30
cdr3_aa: CAWRQTGQETQYF
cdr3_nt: TGTGCCTGGAGGCAAACGGGGCAAGAGACCCAGTACTTC

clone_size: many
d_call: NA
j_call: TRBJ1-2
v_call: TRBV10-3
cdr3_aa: CAISEDLTGVYGYTF
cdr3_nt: TGTGCCATCAGCGAAGACCTAACAGGCGTCTATGGCTACACCTTC

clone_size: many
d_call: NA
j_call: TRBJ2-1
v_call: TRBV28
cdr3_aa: CASRTSDGGMKNEQFF
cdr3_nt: TGTGCCAGCAGGACCTCCGATGGGGGTATGAAAAATGAGCAGTTCTTC

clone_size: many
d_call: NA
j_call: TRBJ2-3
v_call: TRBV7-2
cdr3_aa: CASSFQYGDTQYF
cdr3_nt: TGTGCCAGCAGCTTCCAGTATGGAGATACGCAGTATTTT

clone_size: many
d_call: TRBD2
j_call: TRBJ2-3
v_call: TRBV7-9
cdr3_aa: CASSTTSGRDPLDTQYF
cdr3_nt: TGTGCCAGCAGTACGACTAGCGGGAGGGACCCGTTAGATACGCAGTATTTT

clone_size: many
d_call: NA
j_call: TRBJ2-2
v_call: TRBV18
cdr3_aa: CASSPLVPNTGELFF
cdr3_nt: TGTGCCAGCTCACCACTGGTACCGAACACCGGGGAGCTGTTTTTT

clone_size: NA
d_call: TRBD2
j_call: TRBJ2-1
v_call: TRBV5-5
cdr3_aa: CASSPRDYTSYNEQFF
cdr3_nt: TGTGCCAGCAGCCCACGGGACTACACCTCCTACAATGAGCAGTTCTTC

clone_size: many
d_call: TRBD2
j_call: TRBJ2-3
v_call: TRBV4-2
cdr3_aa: CASSSQTSGRSTDTQYF
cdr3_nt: TGTGCCAGCAGCTCCCAGACTAGCGGGAGAAGCACAGATACGCAGTATTTT

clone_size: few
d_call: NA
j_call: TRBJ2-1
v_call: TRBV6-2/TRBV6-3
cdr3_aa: CASSPLALKNEQFF
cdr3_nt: TGTGCCAGCAGCCCTTTGGCGTTAAAGAATGAGCAGTTCTTC

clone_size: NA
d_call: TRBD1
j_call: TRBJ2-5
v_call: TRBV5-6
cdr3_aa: CVSSDGQGAVKETQYF
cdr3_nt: TGTGTCAGCAGCGACGGACAGGGGGCTGTAAAAGAGACCCAGTACTTC

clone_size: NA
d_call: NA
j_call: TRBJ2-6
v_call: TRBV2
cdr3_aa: CASSELWSSGANVLTF
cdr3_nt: TGTGCCAGCAGTGAGCTTTGGAGCTCTGGGGCCAACGTCCTGACTTTC

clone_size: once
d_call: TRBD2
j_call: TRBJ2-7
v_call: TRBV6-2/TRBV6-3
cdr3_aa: CASRRLAVKYEQYF
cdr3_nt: TGTGCCAGCAGAAGACTAGCTGTCAAGTACGAGCAGTACTTC

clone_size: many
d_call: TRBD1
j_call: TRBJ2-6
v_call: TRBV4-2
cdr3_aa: CASSQERQGTGANVLTF
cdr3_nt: TGTGCCAGCAGCCAAGAGAGACAGGGCACTGGGGCCAACGTCCTGACTTTC

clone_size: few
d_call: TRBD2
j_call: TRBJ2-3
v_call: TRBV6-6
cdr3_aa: CASRGTVGQTGTSGITDTQYF
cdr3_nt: TGTGCCAGCAGAGGTACGGTGGGACAGACCGGGACTAGCGGGATTACAGATACGCAGTATTTT

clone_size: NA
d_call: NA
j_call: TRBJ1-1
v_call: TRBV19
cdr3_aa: CASTPTVNTEAFF
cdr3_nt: TGTGCCAGTACTCCGACAGTCAACACTGAAGCTTTCTTT

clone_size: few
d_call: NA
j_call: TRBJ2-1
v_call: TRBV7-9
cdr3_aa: CASPNPSRESSNEQFF
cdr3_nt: TGTGCCAGCCCCAATCCGTCTCGGGAGTCTTCCAATGAGCAGTTCTTC